One and the same sample provided the 21 T cell receptor beta chains below, sequenced in a study of T-cell memory formation after mild COVID-19. TCRdb re-called the 5' RACE reads with MiXCR, one entry per CDR3 protein. The data contain 130,000 to 150,000 distinct CDR3 sequences, 6% to 6.5% of them singletons. Sequencing input: PBMCs or a T cell subset sorted from them (not recorded which). These receptor sequences come from an adult woman who had mild COVID-19 (a few samples of this study predate the infection). Cell type and time point are not known.

There are many counts of this clonotype. The junction departs from the called germline gene at one end, perhaps through a read error. This chain uses TRBV10-3 with TRBJ2-7; D may correspond to TRBD1 or TRBD2 (5 bases each). The germline V gene encodes CDR1 ENHRY and CDR2 SYGVKD. The CDR3 has 12 residues. The CDR3, as DNA: TGTGCCATCAGTGAATTGGGAGCCGCAGGGAACTTC. Translation: CAISELGAAGNF.

CDR3 sequence (DNA): TGCGCCAGCAGTGCCCAAGGGGGAGATACGCAGTATTTT. This sequence encodes CASSAQGGDTQYF. V gene TRBV10-2 combines with J gene TRBJ2-3; TRBD1 is a possible D gene (6 bases). The V and J ends lost 4 bases and 5 bases respectively, with 10 bases between them. Per the germline V gene, CDR1 is WSHSY and CDR2 is SAAADI. This CDR3 has 13 residues.

The CDR3 nucleotides are TGTGCCACCAGCAGTGGGGGTGTATGGGGGGTCAGGGAAAAACTGTTTTTT. Protein product: CATSSGGVWGVREKLFF. This chain links TRBV15 with TRBJ1-4; D perhaps matches TRBD1 (5 bases). The germline V gene encodes CDR1 LNHNV and CDR2 YYDKDF (reference sequence). CDR3 size: 17 residues. V was pared by 3 bases and J by 8 bases, with 22 bases between.

Note on this clonotype: At one of its ends the junction is not consistent with the germline gene, which may arise from a read error. CDR3 in amino acids: CASSTLGAVNSEAFF. As DNA, the CDR3 is TGTGCCAGCAGTACCTTAGGGGCGGTGAACAGTGAAGCTTTCTTT. The chain couples TRBV27 to TRBJ1-1; D might be TRBD1 (5 bases). The V gene's germline CDR1 is MNHEY and CDR2 SMNVEV (reference sequence). The CDR3 consists of 15 residues.

In this sample, this clonotype turned up a few times. The chain couples TRBV7-2 to TRBJ2-5; 7 bases fit TRBD1. Germline CDR1 reads SGHTA; CDR2 reads FQGNSA. Losses at the gene ends were 2 bases for V and 4 bases for J; bases not matched to a gene: 4. CDR3 length equals 14 residues. CDR3 loop: CASSLKSGGETQYF. The CDR3, as DNA: TGTGCCAGCAGCTTAAAGTCAGGGGGAGAGACCCAGTACTTC. The complete variable domain, with remaining parts taken from reference TRBV7-2 and TRBJ2-5, reads GAGVSQSPSNKVTEKGKDVELRCDPISGHTALYWYRQSLGQGLEFLIYFQGNSAPDKSGLPSDRFSAERTGGSVSTLTIQRTQQEDSAVYLCASSLKSGGETQYFGPGTRLLVL.

This clonotype was observed many times. This rearrangement joins TRBV9 to TRBJ1-6; 8 bases are a match to TRBD1. CDR1 SGDLS and CDR2 YYNGEE come from the germline V gene. The CDR3 consists of 15 residues. J gave up 8 bases and V 4 bases, and 8 bases lay outside the gene matches. CDR3 in DNA: TGTGCCAGCAGCCCCCGACAGGGGCCCGATTCACCCCTCCACTTT. Residues: CASSPRQGPDSPLHF.

The sample holds many counts of this clonotype. The chain combines TRBV30 with TRBJ2-1; no firm D call. CDR1 GTSNPN and CDR2 SVGIG come from the germline V gene (reference sequence). This CDR3 spans 15 amino acids. The V gene lost 4 bases and the J gene lost 0 bases, with 13 bases spanning the gap. The CDR3 reads CAWTGAHSSYNEQFF. DNA of the CDR3: TGTGCCTGGACCGGAGCTCATAGCTCCTACAATGAGCAGTTCTTC.

This clonotype has only a few counts. This chain links TRBV20-1 with TRBJ2-2, with 10 bases identical to TRBD2. The junction had 7 bases not matched to a gene; V was cut back by 0 bases and J by 6 bases. Germline CDR1 DFQATT, CDR2 SNEGSKA (reference sequence). The CDR3 has 16 residues. The CDR3: CSARDWASGSPGELFF. Here the CDR3 DNA reads TGCAGTGCTAGAGATTGGGCTAGCGGGAGCCCCGGGGAGCTGTTTTTT.

V gene TRBV12-3 or TRBV12-4 combines with J gene TRBJ2-3; D is perhaps TRBD1 (6 bases). The CDR3 is 15 residues long. V gave up 4 bases and J gave up 3 bases, with 14 bases separating them. The CDR3, as DNA: TGTGCCAGCAGTTACCGGGTTCAGGGGACAGATACGCAGTATTTT. Translating it yields CASSYRVQGTDTQYF.

The chain joins TRBV6-2 or TRBV6-3 to TRBJ1-1, with D tentatively TRBD1 (5 bases). There are 13 residues in the CDR3. V was cut by 0 bases and J by 4 bases, with 6 bases left in between. Germline CDR1 is MNHEY and CDR2 is SVGEGT. The CDR3 protein is CASSYSRGTEAFF. The DNA for the CDR3 is TGTGCCAGCAGTTACTCGAGGGGCACTGAAGCTTTCTTT.

The CDR3 spells CSVESGQGWLNTEAFF. The CDR3 bases are TGCAGCGTTGAATCAGGACAGGGATGGCTGAACACTGAAGCTTTCTTT. The chain recombines TRBV29-1 with TRBJ1-1, with 8 bases identical to TRBD1. V was pared by 2 bases and J by 0 bases, with 8 bases of the junction left unmatched. The CDR3 runs 16 residues. From germline, CDR1 is SQVTM and CDR2 ANQGSEA.

V is TRBV7-3 and J is TRBJ1-1; the match to TRBD1 covers 8 bases. With 4 bases clipped from V and 10 bases from J, the junction kept 5 bases outside the gene matches. Germline-derived CDR1 and CDR2 are SGHTA and FQGTGA. The CDR3 is 12 amino acids. This CDR3 reads CASSSGDRRAFF. The CDR3 region has the DNA TGTGCCAGCAGCTCGGGGGACAGGCGAGCTTTCTTT.

This chain connects TRBV12-3 or TRBV12-4 to TRBJ1-5; 10 bases map to TRBD1. CDR3 length: 12 residues. The junction had 6 bases not matched to a gene; V was cut back by 4 bases and J by 15 bases. CDR3 in amino acids: CASSSGQGEMHF. CDR3 in DNA: TGTGCCAGCAGTTCCGGACAGGGGGAAATGCATTTT.

This chain uses TRBV5-6 with TRBJ2-1, with D hard to call. The CDR3 spans 16 residues. Germline CDR1 is SGHDT and CDR2 is YYEEEE. V was trimmed by 4 bases and J by 6 bases, leaving 20 bases between them. The CDR3 bases are TGTGCCAGCAGCCTGCGGCGGAAGGTATATGGCAATGAGCAGTTCTTC. This codes for CASSLRRKVYGNEQFF.

This chain uses TRBV23-1 with TRBJ2-7; TRBD2 is a possible D gene (6 bases). TRBV23-1 is an ORF, with its function uncertain. The CDR3 extends over 14 amino acids. V dropped 0 bases and J dropped 5 bases, with 11 bases sitting between them. CDR3 nucleotides: TGCGCCAGCAGTCAATCGGAGGGTTACCACGAGCAGTACTTC. It is translated as CASSQSEGYHEQYF.

There are many counts of this clonotype. This rearrangement joins TRBV5-1 to TRBJ2-5, with a possible D match to TRBD1 (6 bases). This CDR3 spans 15 amino acids. The germline V gene has CDR1 SGHRS and CDR2 YFSETQ. V shed 5 bases and J shed 1 base, with 15 bases lying between them. CDR3 region: CASSNHDRFQETQYF. The CDR3 DNA reads TGCGCCAGCAGTAACCACGACAGGTTCCAAGAGACCCAGTACTTC.

The chain uses TRBV4-2 and TRBJ1-1; TRBD1 is a possible D gene (5 bases). The CDR3 has 16 amino acids. Germline V CDR1 and CDR2: LGHNA, YNFKEQ. V shed 0 bases and J shed 8 bases, with 19 bases lying between them. Here the CDR3 DNA reads TGTGCCAGCAGCCAAGAGGGGAGCTGGGGGGTAGGAGAAGCTTTCTTT. Amino acid sequence: CASSQEGSWGVGEAFF.

The chain uses TRBV27 and TRBJ2-3; D possibly corresponds to TRBD2 (7 bases). This CDR3 has 16 residues. Germline CDR1 reads MNHEY; CDR2 reads SMNVEV (reference sequence). Trimming left V 6 bases short and J 6 bases short, with 22 bases between. CDR3 amino acids: CASSPGRGRGADTQYF. The CDR3 DNA follows: TGTGCCAGCAGCCCCGGTCGAGGACGGGGGGCGGATACGCAGTATTTT.

This clonotype appeared many times. The chain combines TRBV7-2 with TRBJ2-5; D call uncertain. Trimming removed 5 bases from V and 4 bases from J, with 14 bases in between. This CDR3 has 14 residues. Germline V gene sequence: CDR1 SGHTA, CDR2 FQGNSA. CDR3 DNA: TGTGCCAGCAGCCGTCAACAGATCGGAGAGACCCAGTACTTC. Its protein is CASSRQQIGETQYF. The full variable domain, completed using reference TRBV7-2 and TRBJ2-5, is GAGVSQSPSNKVTEKGKDVELRCDPISGHTALYWYRQSLGQGLEFLIYFQGNSAPDKSGLPSDRFSAERTGGSVSTLTIQRTQQEDSAVYLCASSRQQIGETQYFGPGTRLLVL.

This clonotype was recorded many times. The rearrangement links TRBV5-4 to TRBJ2-7; no clear D gene. CDR1 SGHNT and CDR2 YYREEE come from the germline V gene (reference sequence). The V and J ends lost 1 base and 5 bases respectively, with 13 bases between them. The CDR3 extends over 14 amino acids. The CDR3 DNA follows: TGTGCCAGCAGCTTGTTTCAACGGCGAGACGAGCAGTACTTC. Translated, it gives CASSLFQRRDEQYF.

This clonotype was detected a few times. This sequence joins TRBV7-2 and TRBJ1-1; 8 nucleotides line up with TRBD1. The CDR3 contains 13 residues. J lost 5 bases, V lost 5 bases, and 4 bases had no gene match. Germline V gene data show CDR1 as SGHTA and CDR2 as FQGNSA. CDR3 nucleotide sequence: TGTGCCAGCAGCCCTAGACAGGGGACTGAAGCTTTCTTT. Protein sequence: CASSPRQGTEAFF.